Shown below are 8 T cell receptor beta chains from a single sample sequenced in a study of shared clonotypes between healthy human individuals (dated by TCRdb to 2019 to 2021). The library was obtained by the immunoSEQ multiplex PCR assay. The clones in this table, taken by TCRdb from immuneACCESS, are in-frame only. Not every clone is retained; where verified, under half of the shortfall comes from an unresolved V gene, and the cause of the rest is unknown. Recorded for this sample are about 2.5 million clones; around 90% of them occurred a single time. The ten largest clonotypes hold 0.37% of the sample. Sequenced: naive CD4+ T cells from PBMCs. The meaning of the sample's cell subset or site label: CD45RA+ positively selected. The receptor set was obtained from a man between 18 and 29 years old in good health. Some clones in this sample may be carry-over from other donors' samples.

V is TRBV19 and J is TRBJ1-2; 8 positions match TRBD1. Germline V CDR1 and CDR2: LNHDA, SQIVND (reference sequence). The CDR3 extends over 16 amino acids. V lost 10 bases and J lost 5; bases outside the gene matches: 18. In DNA, the CDR3 is TGTGCCACGACAGGGGACGGCCTATGGGGGGCTTATGGCTACACCTTC. It specifies CATTGDGLWGAYGYTF.

This clone was detected a few times. CDR3 loop: CASSPSQVLLNTEAFF. The CDR3 coding sequence is TGTGCCAGCTCACCATCACAGGTACTCCTGAACACTGAAGCTTTCTTT. The chain carries TRBV18 and TRBJ1-1; TRBD1 is a possible D gene (5 bases). The germline V gene encodes CDR1 KGHSH and CDR2 LQKENI. This CDR3 is 16 amino acids long. V gave up 2 bases and J gave up 0 bases, with 13 bases separating them.

In DNA, the CDR3 is TGCGCCAGCAGTGAGGGGACTAGCGGGAATCGATACGAGCAGTACTTC. Amino acids: CASSEGTSGNRYEQYF. The chain links TRBV10-1 to TRBJ2-7, with 13 bases aligning to TRBD2. Germline values: CDR1 WNHNN, CDR2 SYGVQD (reference sequence). This CDR3 is built from 16 residues. V lost 2 bases to trimming and J lost 4 bases; unmatched junction nucleotides: 5.

The CDR3 DNA reads as TGTGCCAGCAGCCAAGGGAATAGCGGGAGCTACGAGCAGTACTTC. The encoded protein is CASSQGNSGSYEQYF. This chain connects TRBV4-2 to TRBJ2-7, with 9 bases lining up with TRBD2. Germline V gene data show CDR1 as LGHNA and CDR2 as YNFKEQ. The CDR3 is 15 residues long. J gave up 3 bases and V 1 base, and 4 bases lay outside the gene matches.

To note about this clone: The same CDR3 also results from other DNA sequences found in this sample. DNA of the CDR3: TGTGCCAGCAGTTTACCAAGGGCCAACTATGGCTACACCTTC. Translating it yields CASSLPRANYGYTF. This chain connects TRBV28 to TRBJ1-2; no definite D call. The CDR3 consists of 14 residues. The V gene's germline CDR1 is MDHEN and CDR2 SYDVKM. V was cut by 2 bases and J by 2 bases, with 9 bases left in between.

The CDR3 nucleotides are TGTGCCAGCAGCTCTTCCAGGGACAGGGGGCTGGAGACCCAGTACTTC. Encoded protein: CASSSSRDRGLETQYF. The chain has TRBV5-5 and TRBJ2-5; 12 positions match TRBD1. The germline CDR1 and CDR2 sequences are SGHKS and YYEKEE (reference sequence). The ends lost 3 bases at V and 5 bases at J; junction bases unmatched: 8. This CDR3 has 16 residues.

This chain joins TRBV18 and TRBJ2-1; TRBD2 might be the D (5 bases). The CDR3 covers 14 residues. Germline V gene sequence: CDR1 KGHSH, CDR2 LQKENI. The germline V and J ends were trimmed by 3 bases and 4 bases, with 10 bases remaining between them. The CDR3 sequence is CASSPGRRYNEQFF. DNA for the CDR3: TGTGCCAGCTCACCCGGCCGGAGGTACAATGAGCAGTTCTTC. The variable domain in full, with the rest retrieved from reference TRBV18 and TRBJ2-1, is NAGVMQNPRHLVRRRGQEARLRCSPMKGHSHVYWYRQLPEEGLKFMVYLQKENIIDESGMPKERFSAEFPKEGPSILRIQQVVRGDSAAYFCASSPGRRYNEQFFGPGTRLTVL.

A note on this clone: The same CDR3 can be traced to other DNA sequences in this sample. The chain combines TRBV6-5 with TRBJ1-2; D may be TRBD1 (6 bases). The CDR3 contains 14 residues. V lost 0 bases, J lost 4 bases, and 9 bases lay in between. Germline lookup yields CDR1 MNHEY and CDR2 SVGAGI. As DNA, the CDR3 is TGTGCCAGCAGTTACTCGCGGGGGCCCTATGGCTACACCTTC. It codes for CASSYSRGPYGYTF.